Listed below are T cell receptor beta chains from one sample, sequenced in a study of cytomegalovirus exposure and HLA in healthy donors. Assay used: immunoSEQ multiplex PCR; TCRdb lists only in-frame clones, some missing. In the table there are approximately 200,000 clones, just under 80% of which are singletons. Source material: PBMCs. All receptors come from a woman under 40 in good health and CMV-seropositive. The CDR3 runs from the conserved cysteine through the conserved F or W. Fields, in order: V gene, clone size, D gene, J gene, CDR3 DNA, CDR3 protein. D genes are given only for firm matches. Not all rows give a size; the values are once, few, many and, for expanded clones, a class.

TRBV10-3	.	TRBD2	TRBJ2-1	TGTGCCATCGGACTAGCGGGTTTGAATGAGCAGTTCTTC	CAIGLAGLNEQFF
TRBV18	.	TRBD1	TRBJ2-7	TGTGCCAGCTGCCGACAGGGGGAGTCCTACGAGCAGTACTTC	CASCRQGESYEQYF
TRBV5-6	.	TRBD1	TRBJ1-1	TGTGCCAGCAGCTTAGACAGGGGGACTGAAGCTTTCTTT	CASSLDRGTEAFF
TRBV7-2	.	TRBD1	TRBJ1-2	TGTGCCAGCAGCCCGGACAGGGACTATGGCTACACCTTC	CASSPDRDYGYTF
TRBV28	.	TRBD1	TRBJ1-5	TGTGCCAGCAGTTTGTTAGGGGGCGACAATCAGCCCCAGCATTTT	CASSLLGGDNQPQHF
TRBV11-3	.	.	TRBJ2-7	TGTGCCAGCAGCTCCTCCGGGGACTACGAGCAGTACTTC	CASSSSGDYEQYF
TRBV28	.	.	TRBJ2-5	TGTGCCAGCAGTCCCCCAAGCGTTTGGACCCAGTACTTC	CASSPPSVWTQYF
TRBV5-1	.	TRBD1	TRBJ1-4	TGCGCCAGCAGCGGGTCACAGGGGGCGCCTGAAAAACTGTTTTTT	CASSGSQGAPEKLFF
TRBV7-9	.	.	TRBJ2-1	TGTGCCAGCAGCTCTAGACAGACTGCCGGCAATGAGCAGTTCTTC	CASSSRQTAGNEQFF
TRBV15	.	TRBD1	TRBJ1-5	TGTGCCACCAGCACACGACAGGGGATTCAGCCCCAGCATTTT	CATSTRQGIQPQHF
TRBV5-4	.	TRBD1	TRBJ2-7	TGTGCCAGCAGCTATACAGGACAGGGTGGATACGAGCAGTACTTC	CASSYTGQGGYEQYF
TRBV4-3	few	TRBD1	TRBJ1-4	TGCGCCAGCAGCCAAGCGGGACAGAGTGAAAAACTGTTTTTT	CASSQAGQSEKLFF
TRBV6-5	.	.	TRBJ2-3	TGTGCCAGCAGTAACGGGGAGGAAGCGCAGTATTTT	CASSNGEEAQYF
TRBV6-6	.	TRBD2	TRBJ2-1	TGTGCCAGCAGCGCGCGGGGGGGCTCCTACAATGAGCAGTTCTTC	CASSARGGSYNEQFF
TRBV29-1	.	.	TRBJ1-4	TGCAGCGTTGAAGATTTAAGGGAGCGAAAACTGTTTTTT	CSVEDLRERKLFF
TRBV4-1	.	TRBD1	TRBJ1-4	TGCGCCAGCAGCCAAGCTGACAGGGAAAATGAAAAACTGTTTTTT	CASSQADRENEKLFF
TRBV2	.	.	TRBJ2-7	TGTGCCAGCAGTGAAGTCCGATCCTACGAGCAGTACTTC	CASSEVRSYEQYF
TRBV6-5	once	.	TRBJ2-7	TGTGCCAGCATGGGGCAGGACGAGCAGTACTTC	CASMGQDEQYF
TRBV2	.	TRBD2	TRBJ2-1	TGTGCCGTCAGCGGGAGGGCCGGGAATGAGCAGTTCTTC	CAVSGRAGNEQFF
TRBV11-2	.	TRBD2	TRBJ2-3	TGTGCCAGCAGCCCGACTAGCGCTAGCACAGATACGCAGTATTTT	CASSPTSASTDTQYF
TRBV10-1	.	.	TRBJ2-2	TGCGCCAGCAGTGATCGGCAGGGTGGGGCCGGGGAGCTGTTTTTT	CASSDRQGGAGELFF
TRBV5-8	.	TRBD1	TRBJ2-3	TGTGCGATAGGGGGCCTTACAGATACGCAGTATTTT	CAIGGLTDTQYF
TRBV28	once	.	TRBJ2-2	TGTGCCACTGGGGGCCCTTTAAACACCGGGGAGCTGTTTTTT	CATGGPLNTGELFF
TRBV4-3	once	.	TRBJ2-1	TGCGCCAGCAGCCAAGATGTTTCAGGTCTTCGTAACAATGAGCAGTTCTTC	CASSQDVSGLRNNEQFF
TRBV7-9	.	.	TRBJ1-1	TGTGCCAGCATGCTAGGGGATTTGAACACTGAAGCTTTCTTT	CASMLGDLNTEAFF
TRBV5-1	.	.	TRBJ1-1	TGCGCCAGCAGCTTGGAAGCCAGGGCCACTGAAGCTTTCTTT	CASSLEARATEAFF
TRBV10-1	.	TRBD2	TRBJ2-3	TGCGCCAGCAGTGAAGGCGGGAGGGCCTTGGGAGATACGCAGTATTTT	CASSEGGRALGDTQYF
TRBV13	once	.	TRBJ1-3	TGTGCCAGCAGCTTAGGGACAGCCATCCCTGGAAACACCATATATTTT	CASSLGTAIPGNTIYF